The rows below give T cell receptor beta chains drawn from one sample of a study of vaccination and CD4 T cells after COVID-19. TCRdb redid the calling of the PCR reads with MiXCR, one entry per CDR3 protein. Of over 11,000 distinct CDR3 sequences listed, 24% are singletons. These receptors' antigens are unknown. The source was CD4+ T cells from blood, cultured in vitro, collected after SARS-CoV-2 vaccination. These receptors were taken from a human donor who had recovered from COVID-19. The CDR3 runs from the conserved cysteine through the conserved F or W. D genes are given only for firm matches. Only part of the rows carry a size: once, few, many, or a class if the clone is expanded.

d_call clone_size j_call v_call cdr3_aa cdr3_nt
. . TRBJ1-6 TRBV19 CAVVTGTPDSPLHF TGTGCCGTAGTCACCGGGACACCGGATTCACCCCTCCACTTT
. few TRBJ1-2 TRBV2 CASSQPGYGYTF TGTGCCAGCAGTCAGCCTGGCTATGGCTACACCTTC
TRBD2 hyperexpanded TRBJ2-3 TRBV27 CASSLGLAGYTQYF TGTGCCAGCAGCTTGGGACTAGCGGGGTACACGCAGTATTTT
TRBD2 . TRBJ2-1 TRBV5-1 CASAGLAGGMQFF TGCGCCAGCGCGGGCCTAGCGGGAGGGATGCAGTTCTTC
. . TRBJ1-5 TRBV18 CASSPGGPDQPQHF TGTGCCAGCTCACCGGGGGGGCCTGATCAGCCCCAGCATTTT
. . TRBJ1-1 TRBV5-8 CASSLGLTEAFF TGTGCCAGCAGCTTAGGACTTACTGAAGCTTTCTTT
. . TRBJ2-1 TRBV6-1 CASSMRQLYNEQFF TGTGCCAGCAGTATGAGGCAGTTATACAATGAGCAGTTCTTC
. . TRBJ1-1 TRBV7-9 CASSLIGGQRNTEAFF TGTGCCAGCAGCTTAATTGGGGGTCAGAGGAACACTGAAGCTTTCTTT
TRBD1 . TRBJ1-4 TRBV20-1 CSAREYRGGNEKLFF TGCAGTGCTAGAGAATACAGGGGGGGGAATGAAAAACTGTTTTTT
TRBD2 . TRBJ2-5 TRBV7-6 CASRQRGTLSETQYF TGTGCCAGCAGACAGCGGGGAACCCTGTCAGAGACCCAGTACTTC
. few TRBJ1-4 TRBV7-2 CASRRGGALNEKLFF TGTGCCAGCAGACGCGGGGGGGCCCTAAATGAAAAACTGTTTTTT
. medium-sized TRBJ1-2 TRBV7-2 CASSFPGDRYGYTF TGTGCCAGCAGCTTTCCAGGGGACCGCTATGGCTACACCTTC
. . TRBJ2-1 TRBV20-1 CSARDPRFGYNEQFF TGCAGTGCTAGAGACCCCAGATTCGGCTACAATGAGCAGTTCTTC
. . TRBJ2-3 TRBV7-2 CASSLGAGTDTQYF TGTGCCAGCAGCTTAGGGGCAGGGACAGATACGCAGTATTTT
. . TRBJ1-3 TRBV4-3 CASSQDRARGGNTIYF TGCGCCAGCAGCCAAGATCGGGCCAGGGGAGGAAACACCATATATTTT
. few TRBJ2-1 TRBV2 CASSGDSEQFF TGTGCCAGCAGTGGAGACAGCGAGCAGTTCTTC
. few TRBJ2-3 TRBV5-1 CASSSRFADTQYF TGCGCCAGCAGCTCCCGGTTTGCAGATACGCAGTATTTT
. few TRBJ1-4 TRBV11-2 CASSPRRTSTNEKLFF TGTGCCAGCAGCCCACGGCGGACTTCAACTAATGAAAAACTGTTTTTT
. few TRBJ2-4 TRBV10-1 CASSDRQGLAKNIQYF TGCGCCAGCAGTGACCGGCAGGGCCTAGCCAAAAACATTCAGTACTTC
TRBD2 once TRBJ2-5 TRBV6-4 CASNDCGRRRPETQYF TGTGCCAGCAATGACTGCGGGAGACGCCGCCCGGAGACCCAGTACTTC
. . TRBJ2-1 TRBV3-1 CASSLWGPNNEQFF TGTGCCAGCAGCCTTTGGGGACCAAACAATGAGCAGTTCTTC
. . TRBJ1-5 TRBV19 CASSIPGGKPQHF TGTGCCAGTAGTATCCCGGGGGGCAAGCCCCAGCATTTT
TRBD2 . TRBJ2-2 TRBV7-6 CASSLVGTSGGTGELFF TGTGCCAGCAGCTTAGTAGGGACTAGCGGGGGCACCGGGGAGCTGTTTTTT
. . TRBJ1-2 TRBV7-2 CASSLVPSYGYTF TGTGCCAGCAGCTTAGTGCCTAGCTATGGCTACACCTTC
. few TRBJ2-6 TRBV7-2 CASSFKGLSGANVLTF TGTGCCAGCAGCTTCAAGGGCCTCTCTGGGGCCAACGTCCTGACTTTC
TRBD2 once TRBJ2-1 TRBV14 CASSQSAGGYEQFF TGTGCCAGCAGCCAATCTGCGGGAGGGTATGAGCAGTTCTTC
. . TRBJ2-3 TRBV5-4 CASTRALGDTQYF TGTGCCTCCACCAGAGCTTTGGGGGATACGCAGTATTTT
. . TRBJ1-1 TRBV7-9 CASSLRAGRSTEAFF TGTGCCAGCAGCTTAAGAGCAGGGAGGAGCACTGAAGCTTTCTTT
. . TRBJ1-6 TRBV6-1 CASRAQGVNSPLHF TGTGCCAGCAGGGCACAGGGAGTAAATTCACCCCTCCACTTT
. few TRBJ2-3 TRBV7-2 CASSQSYTSTDTQYF TGTGCCAGCAGCCAGAGCTACACTAGCACAGATACGCAGTATTTT
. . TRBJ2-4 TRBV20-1 CSARDRLSHIQYF TGCAGTGCTAGAGACCGACTTTCGCACATTCAGTACTTC
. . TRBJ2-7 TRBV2 CASRLEGTGPYEQYF TGTGCCAGCAGACTGGAGGGGACGGGACCCTACGAGCAGTACTTC
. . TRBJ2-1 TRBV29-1 CSVPEPGYNEQFF TGCAGCGTCCCGGAACCCGGATACAATGAGCAGTTCTTC
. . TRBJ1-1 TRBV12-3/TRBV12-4 CASGGAGGNTEAFF TGTGCCAGCGGCGGGGCAGGTGGGAACACTGAAGCTTTCTTT
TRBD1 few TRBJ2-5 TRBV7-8 CASSLGRDRGPSETQYF TGTGCCAGCAGCTTAGGGAGGGACAGGGGGCCGTCAGAGACCCAGTACTTC
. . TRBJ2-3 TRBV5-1 CASSSPRTAPDTQYF TGCGCCAGCAGCTCACCCAGGACAGCACCAGATACGCAGTATTTT
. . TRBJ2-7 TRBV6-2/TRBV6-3 CASSYRLTTSYEQYF TGTGCCAGCAGTTACCGACTGACAACATCCTACGAGCAGTACTTC
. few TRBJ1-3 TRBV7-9 CASSLEAVSGNTIYF TGTGCCAGCAGCTTAGAGGCGGTCTCTGGAAACACCATATATTTT
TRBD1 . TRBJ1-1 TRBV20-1 CSAAGGTMNTEAFF TGCAGTGCTGCAGGGGGTACCATGAACACTGAAGCTTTCTTT
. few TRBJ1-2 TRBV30 CAWSVLSRWGYTF TGTGCCTGGAGTGTACTGTCCAGGTGGGGCTACACCTTC
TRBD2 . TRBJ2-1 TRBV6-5 CASSSPREHGRNEQFF TGTGCCAGCAGTTCGCCGCGGGAGCATGGGCGCAATGAGCAGTTCTTC
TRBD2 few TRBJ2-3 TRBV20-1 CSAPRTSGRSSTDTQYF TGCAGTGCTCCTAGGACTAGCGGGAGATCTAGCACAGATACGCAGTATTTT
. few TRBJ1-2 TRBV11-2 CASRPNRDTKRGYTF TGTGCCAGCAGACCGAACCGGGACACAAAGCGCGGCTACACCTTC
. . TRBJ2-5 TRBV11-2 CASTLTRETQYF TGTGCCAGCACCTTAACTAGGGAGACCCAGTACTTC
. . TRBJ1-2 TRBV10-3 CAISEDRKYGYTF TGTGCCATCAGTGAAGACAGGAAATATGGCTACACCTTC
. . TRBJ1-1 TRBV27 CATLLRGGTPVLNTEAFF TGTGCCACCCTATTACGAGGAGGTACTCCTGTGTTGAACACTGAAGCTTTCTTT
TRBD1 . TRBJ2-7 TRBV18 CASSPAGQVNYEQYF TGTGCCAGCTCCCCCGCGGGACAGGTCAACTACGAGCAGTACTTC
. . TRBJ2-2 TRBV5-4 CASSPGGGRRWTGELFF TGTGCCAGCAGCCCTGGTGGAGGGCGAAGGTGGACCGGGGAGCTGTTTTTT
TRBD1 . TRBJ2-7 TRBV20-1 CSAEGQGARDEQYF TGCAGTGCTGAGGGCCAGGGGGCGCGGGACGAGCAGTACTTC
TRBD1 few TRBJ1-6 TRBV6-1 CASHGTDNSPLHF TGTGCCAGCCACGGGACAGATAATTCACCCCTCCACTTT
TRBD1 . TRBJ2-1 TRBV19 CASSPSRPGQPYNEQFF TGTGCCAGTAGTCCAAGCAGGCCGGGACAGCCTTACAATGAGCAGTTCTTC
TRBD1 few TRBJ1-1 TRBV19 CASSIGQGNTEAFF TGTGCCAGTAGTATAGGACAGGGAAACACTGAAGCTTTCTTT
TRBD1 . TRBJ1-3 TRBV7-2 CASSLQGAYGNTIYF TGTGCCAGCAGCTTACAGGGGGCGTACGGAAACACCATATATTTT
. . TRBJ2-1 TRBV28 CASSSPDRSEQFF TGTGCCAGCAGTTCCCCGGACAGAAGTGAGCAGTTCTTC
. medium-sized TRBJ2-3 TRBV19 CASSLGSGDTQYF TGTGCCAGTAGTCTCGGCAGTGGGGATACGCAGTATTTT
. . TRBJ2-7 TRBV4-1 CASSQVIQGRNYEQYF TGCGCCAGCAGCCAAGTTATACAGGGCCGTAACTACGAGCAGTACTTC
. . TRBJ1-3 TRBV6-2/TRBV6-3 CASFRTAGNTIYF TGTGCCAGCTTCAGGACGGCTGGAAACACCATATATTTT
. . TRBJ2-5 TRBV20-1 CSAYRGGGYQETQYF TGCAGTGCTTACCGCGGAGGAGGGTACCAAGAGACCCAGTACTTC
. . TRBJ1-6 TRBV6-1 CASISGPSPFLNSPLHF TGTGCCAGTATTTCGGGCCCCTCTCCCTTTTTGAATTCACCCCTCCACTTT
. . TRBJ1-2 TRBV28 CASSLKGMGGYTF TGTGCCAGCAGTTTGAAGGGGATGGGTGGCTACACCTTC